Shown below are 3 T cell receptor beta chains from a single sample sequenced in a study of blood T cells in healthy people across ages. Sample-barcoded 5' priming and a J-beta primer mix drove a second PCR of roughly 7 to 11 cycles. TCRdb re-called the 5' RACE reads with MiXCR, one entry per CDR3 protein. The sample yields hundreds of thousands of distinct CDR3 sequences, roughly 44% seen once. The specimen sequenced was blood. The receptors were sampled from a man aged 55 to 70 in good health.

The CDR3 nucleotides read TGCAGTGCTAGAGCCCCAGGGCGGGGCGGGGCAGATACGCAGTATTTT. It encodes CSARAPGRGGADTQYF. The V gene is TRBV20-1, the J gene TRBJ2-3; a possible D gene is TRBD2 (6 bases). CDR3 length equals 16 residues. Trimming stripped 1 base from V and 4 bases from J, with 18 bases between. The germline V gene has CDR1 DFQATT and CDR2 SNEGSKA (reference sequence).

The genes are TRBV11-2 and TRBJ2-1, with D possibly matching TRBD2 (6 bases). Germline V gene sequence: CDR1 SGHAT, CDR2 FQNNGV. The V end was cut by 1 base, the J end by 5 bases, with 12 bases between. The CDR3 is made up of 15 amino acids. The CDR3 region is CASSLVLAQNNEQFF. The DNA of the CDR3 is TGTGCCAGCAGCTTAGTACTAGCTCAAAACAATGAGCAGTTCTTC.

The J gene is TRBJ2-5, the V gene TRBV12-3 or TRBV12-4; D might be TRBD2 (6 bases). Trimming left V 3 bases short and J 2 bases short, with 10 bases between. The CDR3 is 14 residues long. CDR3 residues: CASSFLGTQETQYF. CDR3 coding DNA: TGTGCCAGCAGTTTTTTGGGGACTCAAGAGACCCAGTACTTC.